This T cell receptor (beta chain) is from a study of control samples from healthy donors and cancer patients. Sequenced by immunoSEQ multiplex PCR; TCRdb stores in-frame clones only, minus some. The specimen's table records about 200,000 clones. V gave up 5 bases and J gave up 5 bases, with 13 bases separating them. The CDR3 covers 15 residues. Germline V lookup: CDR1 MNHEY, CDR2 SVGAGI. The sample comprised blood. J is TRBJ2-6 and V is TRBV6-5; D might be TRBD1 (5 bases). This TCR derives from a woman in her 30s in good health. CDR3 protein: CASSPGIFRANVLTF. As DNA, the CDR3 is TGTGCCAGCAGTCCAGGGATTTTCAGGGCCAACGTCCTGACTTTC.